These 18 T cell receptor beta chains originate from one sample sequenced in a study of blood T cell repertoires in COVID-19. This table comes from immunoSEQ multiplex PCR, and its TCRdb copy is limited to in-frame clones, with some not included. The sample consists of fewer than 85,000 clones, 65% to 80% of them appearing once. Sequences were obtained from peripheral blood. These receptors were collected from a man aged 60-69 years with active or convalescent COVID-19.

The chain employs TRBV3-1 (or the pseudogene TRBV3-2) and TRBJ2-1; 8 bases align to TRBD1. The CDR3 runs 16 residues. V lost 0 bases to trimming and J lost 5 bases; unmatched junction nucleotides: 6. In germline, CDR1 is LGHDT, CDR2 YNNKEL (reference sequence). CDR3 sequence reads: CASSQDPGQGDNEQFF. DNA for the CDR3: TGTGCCAGCAGCCAAGATCCCGGACAGGGCGACAATGAGCAGTTCTTC.

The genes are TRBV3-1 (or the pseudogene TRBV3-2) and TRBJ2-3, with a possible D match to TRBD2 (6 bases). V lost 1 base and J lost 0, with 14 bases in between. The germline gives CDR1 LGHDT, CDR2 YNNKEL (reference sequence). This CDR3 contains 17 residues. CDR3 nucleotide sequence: TGTGCCAGCAGCCAAGCGGGACTCCAGACTAGCACAGATACGCAGTATTTT. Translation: CASSQAGLQTSTDTQYF.

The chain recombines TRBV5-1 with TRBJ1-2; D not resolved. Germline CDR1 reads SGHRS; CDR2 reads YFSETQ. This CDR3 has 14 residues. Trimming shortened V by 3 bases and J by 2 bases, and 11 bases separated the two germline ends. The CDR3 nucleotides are TGCGCCAGCAGCTCTGAACAGAGAAACTATGGCTACACCTTC. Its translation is CASSSEQRNYGYTF.

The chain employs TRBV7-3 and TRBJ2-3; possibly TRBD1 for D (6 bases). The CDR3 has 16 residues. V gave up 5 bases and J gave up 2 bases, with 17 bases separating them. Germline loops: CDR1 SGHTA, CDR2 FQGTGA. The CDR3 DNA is TGTGCCAGCAGCCCAGGGGCTAGCCGGAACACAGATACGCAGTATTTT. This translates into CASSPGASRNTDTQYF.

The CDR3 DNA is TGTGCCAGCAGTGGCCAGCCTAGCGGGGTTGGGTACAATGAGCAGTTCTTC. Residues: CASSGQPSGVGYNEQFF. The chain joins TRBV6-1 to TRBJ2-1; 9 positions match TRBD2. Trimming at V came to 4 bases and at J to 4 bases, leaving 11 bases not matched to a gene. The length of the CDR3 is 17 residues. Germline V gene data show CDR1 as MNHNS and CDR2 as SASEGT.

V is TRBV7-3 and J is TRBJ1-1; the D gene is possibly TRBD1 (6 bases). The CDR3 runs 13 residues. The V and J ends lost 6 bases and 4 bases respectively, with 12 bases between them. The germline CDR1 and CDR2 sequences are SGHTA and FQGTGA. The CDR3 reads CASSSLGGTEAFF. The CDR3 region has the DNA TGTGCCAGCAGTAGCCTAGGGGGCACTGAAGCTTTCTTT.

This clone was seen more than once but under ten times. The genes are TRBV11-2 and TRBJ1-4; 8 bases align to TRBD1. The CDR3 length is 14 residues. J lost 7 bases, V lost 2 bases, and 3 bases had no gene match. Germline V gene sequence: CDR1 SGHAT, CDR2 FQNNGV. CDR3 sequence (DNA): TGTGCCAGCAGCTTAAGGACAGGGATTGAAAAACTGTTTTTT. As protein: CASSLRTGIEKLFF.

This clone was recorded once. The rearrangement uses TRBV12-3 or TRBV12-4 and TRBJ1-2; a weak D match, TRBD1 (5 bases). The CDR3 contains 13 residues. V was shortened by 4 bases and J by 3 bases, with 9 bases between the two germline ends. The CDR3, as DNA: TGTGCCAGCAGTTCCGGGGGTGACTATGGCTACACCTTC. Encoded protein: CASSSGGDYGYTF.

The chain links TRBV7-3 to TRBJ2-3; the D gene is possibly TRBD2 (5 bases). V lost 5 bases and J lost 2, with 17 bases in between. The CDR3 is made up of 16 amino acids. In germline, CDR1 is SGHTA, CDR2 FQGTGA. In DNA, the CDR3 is TGTGCCAGCAGCGAGGGAGTTGATCACTACACAGATACGCAGTATTTT. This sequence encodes CASSEGVDHYTDTQYF.

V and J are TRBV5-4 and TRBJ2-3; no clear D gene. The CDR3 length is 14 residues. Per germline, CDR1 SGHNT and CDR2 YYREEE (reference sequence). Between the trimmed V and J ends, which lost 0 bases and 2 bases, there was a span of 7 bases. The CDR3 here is CASSLDVITDTQYF. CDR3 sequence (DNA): TGTGCCAGCAGCTTGGATGTAATCACAGATACGCAGTATTTT.

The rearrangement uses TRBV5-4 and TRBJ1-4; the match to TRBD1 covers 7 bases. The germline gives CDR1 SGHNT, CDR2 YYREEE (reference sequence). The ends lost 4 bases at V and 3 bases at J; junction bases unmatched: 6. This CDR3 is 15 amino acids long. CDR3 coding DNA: TGTGCCAGCAGCAGTGGGACAGCTCCTAATGAAAAACTGTTTTTT. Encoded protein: CASSSGTAPNEKLFF.

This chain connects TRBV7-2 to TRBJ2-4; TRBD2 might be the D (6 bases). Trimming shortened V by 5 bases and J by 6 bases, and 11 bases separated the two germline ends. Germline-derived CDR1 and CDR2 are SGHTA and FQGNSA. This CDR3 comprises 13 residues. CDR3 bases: TGTGCCAGCAGCCCCGCGGGGATAAACATTCAGTACTTC. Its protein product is CASSPAGINIQYF.

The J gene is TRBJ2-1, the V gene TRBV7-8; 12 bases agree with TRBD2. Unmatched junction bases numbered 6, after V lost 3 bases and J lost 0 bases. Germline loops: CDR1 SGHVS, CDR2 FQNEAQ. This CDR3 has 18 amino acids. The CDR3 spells CASSFRASGGASYNEQFF. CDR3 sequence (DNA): TGTGCCAGCAGCTTCAGGGCTAGCGGGGGGGCCTCCTACAATGAGCAGTTCTTC.

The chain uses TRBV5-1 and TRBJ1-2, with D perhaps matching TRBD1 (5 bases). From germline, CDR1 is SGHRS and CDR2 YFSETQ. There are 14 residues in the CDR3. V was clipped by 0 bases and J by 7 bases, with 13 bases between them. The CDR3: CASSLASGVGGYTF. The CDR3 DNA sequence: TGCGCCAGCAGCTTGGCCTCGGGGGTAGGTGGCTACACCTTC. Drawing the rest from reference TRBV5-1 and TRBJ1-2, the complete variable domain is KAGVTQTPRYLIKTRGQQVTLSCSPISGHRSVSWYQQTPGQGLQFLFEYFSETQRNKGNFPGRFSGRQFSNSRSEMNVSTLELGDSALYLCASSLASGVGGYTFGSGTRLTVV.

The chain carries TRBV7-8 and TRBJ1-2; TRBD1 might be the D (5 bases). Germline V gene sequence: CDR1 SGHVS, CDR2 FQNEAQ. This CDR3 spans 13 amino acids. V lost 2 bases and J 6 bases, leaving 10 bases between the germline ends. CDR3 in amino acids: CASSLNTGDGYTF. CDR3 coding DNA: TGTGCCAGCAGCTTAAACACAGGTGATGGCTACACCTTC. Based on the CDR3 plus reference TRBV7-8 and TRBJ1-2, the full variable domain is GAGVSQSPRYKVAKRGQDVALRCDPISGHVSLFWYQQALGQGPEFLTYFQNEAQLDKSGLPSDRFFAERPEGSVSTLKIQRTQQEDSAVYLCASSLNTGDGYTFGSGTRLTVV.

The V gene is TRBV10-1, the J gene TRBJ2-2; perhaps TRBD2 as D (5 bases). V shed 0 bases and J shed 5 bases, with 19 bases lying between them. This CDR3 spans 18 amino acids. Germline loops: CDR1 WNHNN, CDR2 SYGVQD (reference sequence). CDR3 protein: CASSESGVGHGRTGELFF. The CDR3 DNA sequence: TGCGCCAGCAGTGAGTCCGGGGTGGGTCATGGAAGGACCGGGGAGCTGTTTTTT.

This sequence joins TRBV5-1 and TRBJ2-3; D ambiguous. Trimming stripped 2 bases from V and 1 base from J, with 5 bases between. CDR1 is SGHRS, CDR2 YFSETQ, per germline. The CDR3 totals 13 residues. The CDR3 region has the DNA TGCGCCAGCAGCTTTTCCGGCACAGATACGCAGTATTTT. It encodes CASSFSGTDTQYF.

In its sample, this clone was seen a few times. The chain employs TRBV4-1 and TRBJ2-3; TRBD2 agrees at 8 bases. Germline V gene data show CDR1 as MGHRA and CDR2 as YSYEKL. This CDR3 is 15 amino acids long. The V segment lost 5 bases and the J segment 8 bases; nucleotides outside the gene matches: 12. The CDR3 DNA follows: TGCGCCAGCAGCGCTACAGGGTGGCTAGCGGGTACGCAGTATTTT. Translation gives CASSATGWLAGTQYF.